This TCR beta chain was captured by sequencing in a study of OX40 agonist ivuxolimab in advanced cancers. For the study at large: Patients achieving partial responses numbered three: one hepatocellular carcinoma case and two cutaneous melanoma cases. Points from the study as a whole: Among the lowest levels of clonal expansion were found in partial responders at 0.1-3.0 mg/kg.

Data came from immunoSEQ multiplex PCR; TCRdb stores just in-frame clones and leaves some out. Of 75,000 to 95,000 clones in the sample, approximately 85% are singletons; the top ten hold 0.2% to 0.25%. The CDR3 has 13 amino acids. The ends were cut back, 7 bases at V and 0 bases at J, with 11 bases in the middle. Looked up from germline, CDR1 is SQVTM and CDR2 is ANQGSEA. Points on this clone: What it binds is unknown.

If patients had autoimmune disease history or systemic immunosuppression, they were excluded. This TCR was sampled from an adult with an advanced solid tumor such as melanoma, head and neck, liver or kidney cancer. This chain uses TRBV29-1 with TRBJ2-3; possible D gene TRBD1, 6 bases. The sample in question was CD4+ or CD8+ T cells sorted from blood, obtained in a trial of the OX40 agonist ivuxolimab. The CDR3 DNA follows: TGCAGCGGTTGGACAGAAAGCACAGATACGCAGTATTTT. Amino acid sequence: CSGWTESTDTQYF.